This T cell receptor beta chain came from a study of T cells in women clearing cervical HPV infection. V lost 3 bases and J 4 bases, leaving 21 bases between the germline ends. The CDR3 has 16 amino acids. Germline CDR1 reads DFQATT; CDR2 reads SNEGSKA (reference sequence). The assay was immunoSEQ multiplex PCR, and TCRdb's table has in-frame clones only and misses some. The sample totals 20,000 to 25,000 clones. A word on this clone: Read coverage stops 3 residues before the CDR3 terminus; the germline J gene supplies the remainder.

V and J are TRBV20-1 and TRBJ1-1; perhaps TRBD1 as D (5 bases). The sequence was collected from a woman aged 18 to 75 with a cervical HPV16 infection that either progressed to CIN3+ or cleared (not recorded which). Sequenced: blood buffy coat. CDR3 DNA (partial): TGCAGTGCTAGTCTTGGTCTTCGGGGGTTAGTCACTGAA. It codes for CSASLGLRGLVTE. The whole CDR3 region reads CSASLGLRGLVTEAFF.